The 21 T cell receptor beta chains presented below share a single source sample, sequenced in a study of control samples from healthy donors and cancer patients. Profiling relied on immunoSEQ multiplex PCR, and the TCRdb table lists in-frame clones only, not all of them. The sample has more than 150,000 clones; over 80% are singletons. Sequencing used blood. The receptors here all came from a man aged 18 to 29 in good health.

The chain is built from TRBV7-8 and TRBJ2-7, with 12 positions matching TRBD1. Trimming removed 5 bases from V and 4 bases from J; junction bases left unmatched: 6. Looked up from germline, CDR1 is SGHVS and CDR2 is FQNEAQ. There are 15 residues in the CDR3. In DNA form, the CDR3 reads TGTGCCAGCAGCCAGCGGGACAGGGGGCCGTACGAGCAGTACTTC. Translating gives CASSQRDRGPYEQYF.

With regard to this clone: Other DNA sequences within the sample encode an identical CDR3. The chain employs TRBV7-7 and TRBJ2-2; D possibly corresponds to TRBD2 (6 bases). Looked up from germline, CDR1 is SSHAT and CDR2 is FNYEAQ (reference sequence). V was pared by 0 bases and J by 4 bases, with 6 bases between. This CDR3 has 14 amino acids. The CDR3 DNA follows: TGTGCCAGCAGCTTAGCGCGGGGCACCGGGGAGCTGTTTTTT. Translating it yields CASSLARGTGELFF.

The rearrangement links TRBV2 to TRBJ2-7; TRBD1 might be the D (6 bases). Germline V gives CDR1 SNHLY, CDR2 FYNNEI. The CDR3 loop spans 12 amino acids. V gave up 6 bases and J gave up 4 bases, with 10 bases separating them. The CDR3 DNA reads as TGTGCCAGCAGGGGGGCAAGGTACGAGCAGTACTTC. It translates to CASRGARYEQYF.

V and J are TRBV29-1 and TRBJ2-7; no definite D call. V lost 4 bases to trimming and J lost 0 bases, with 7 bases between them. The CDR3 contains 12 residues. Germline V gives CDR1 SQVTM, CDR2 ANQGSEA. CDR3 in DNA: TGCAGCGTTGTCTCGAGCTCCTACGAGCAGTACTTC. This gives the protein CSVVSSSYEQYF.

The genes are TRBV30 and TRBJ2-7; D is perhaps TRBD2 (5 bases). CDR1 and CDR2 from the germline V gene are GTSNPN and SVGIG (reference sequence). Trimming pared 0 bases from V and 9 bases from J, leaving 21 bases between. The CDR3 is 15 residues long. CDR3 sequence (DNA): TGTGCCTGGAGTGTGAGTTTTCGCCCAAGGGAGCGGCAGTACTTC. It encodes CAWSVSFRPRERQYF.

The V call is TRBV30, the J call TRBJ1-6; a weak D match, TRBD1 (5 bases). There are 14 residues in the CDR3. Germline CDR1 and CDR2: GTSNPN and SVGIG (reference sequence). Trimming shortened V by 2 bases and J by 8 bases, and 13 bases separated the two germline ends. The CDR3 DNA is TGTGCCTGGAGTTCGGCAGGGATTTATTCACCCCTCCACTTT. It translates to CAWSSAGIYSPLHF.

The V call is TRBV9, the J call TRBJ1-2; D ambiguous. This CDR3 has 16 residues. The germline gives CDR1 SGDLS, CDR2 YYNGEE. V was cut by 4 bases and J by 7 bases, with 23 bases left in between. As DNA, the CDR3 is TGTGCCAGCAGCTCGGGTCTGGCAATTACTGTTGCTGGCTACACCTTC. This sequence encodes CASSSGLAITVAGYTF.

The rearrangement uses TRBV19 and TRBJ1-1, with a tentative D call TRBD1 (5 bases). Germline CDR1 reads LNHDA; CDR2 reads SQIVND (reference sequence). The CDR3 consists of 16 residues. V was trimmed by 4 bases and J by 4 bases, leaving 19 bases between them. CDR3: CASSNPLPGWITEAFF. As DNA, the CDR3 is TGTGCCAGTAGTAACCCTCTACCAGGGTGGATCACTGAAGCTTTCTTT.

The chain is built from TRBV7-2 and TRBJ2-3; 10 nucleotides line up with TRBD2. The CDR3 has 14 amino acids. Germline V gives CDR1 SGHTA, CDR2 FQGNSA. V gave up 3 bases and J gave up 3 bases; unmatched junction bases: 0. CDR3 nucleotides: TGTGCCAGCAGCTTTAGCGGGGGGACAGATACGCAGTATTTT. Protein product: CASSFSGGTDTQYF.

The chain couples TRBV6-5 to TRBJ1-2, with 7 bases matching TRBD1. Germline V gene sequence: CDR1 MNHEY, CDR2 SVGAGI. The ends lost 8 bases at V and 4 bases at J; junction bases unmatched: 4. The length of the CDR3 is 12 residues. In DNA form, the CDR3 reads TGTGCCAGCGGAGGGGGCGGCTATGGCTACACCTTC. It is translated as CASGGGGYGYTF.

The CDR3 DNA sequence: TGTGCCAGCAGGGTAAACACTGAAGCTTTCTTT. It specifies CASRVNTEAFF. The genes are TRBV12-3 or TRBV12-4 and TRBJ1-1; the D is unclear. CDR3 length: 11 amino acids. V lost 6 bases and J 2 bases, leaving 4 bases between the germline ends.

The V gene is TRBV2, the J gene TRBJ2-7; maybe TRBD1 (6 bases). Germline lookup yields CDR1 SNHLY and CDR2 FYNNEI. The length of the CDR3 is 12 residues. V was cut by 5 bases and J by 4 bases, with 9 bases left in between. The CDR3 protein is CASSRTDYEQYF. As DNA, the CDR3 is TGTGCCAGCAGTAGGACAGATTACGAGCAGTACTTC.

The chain has TRBV5-1 and TRBJ2-7; 10 positions match TRBD1. Germline CDR1 SGHRS, CDR2 YFSETQ. Unmatched junction bases numbered 2, after V lost 4 bases and J lost 1 base. The CDR3 totals 14 residues. The CDR3: CASSGTGASYEQYF. Written as DNA, the CDR3 is TGCGCCAGCAGCGGGACAGGGGCTTCCTACGAGCAGTACTTC.

A remark on this clone: The same CDR3 arises from other DNA sequences in this sample as well. V is TRBV18 and J is TRBJ1-5, with a weak D call TRBD1 (5 bases). This CDR3 is 14 amino acids long. V lost 6 bases and J 2 bases, leaving 11 bases between the germline ends. The germline CDR1 and CDR2 sequences are KGHSH and LQKENI. CDR3 DNA sequence: TGTGCCAGCTCCCTTCAGGGAGGCAATCAGCCCCAGCATTTT. Translation: CASSLQGGNQPQHF. The complete variable domain, with remaining parts taken from reference TRBV18 and TRBJ1-5, reads NAGVMQNPRHLVRRRGQEARLRCSPMKGHSHVYWYRQLPEEGLKFMVYLQKENIIDESGMPKERFSAEFPKEGPSILRIQQVVRGDSAAYFCASSLQGGNQPQHFGDGTRLSIL.

The gene calls are TRBV6-5 and TRBJ2-2, with 7 bases matching TRBD1. Germline loops: CDR1 MNHEY, CDR2 SVGAGI. The CDR3 is 15 amino acids. Trimming cost V 2 bases and J 5 bases; bases outside gene matches: 5. CDR3 sequence (DNA): TGTGCCAGCAGTTACGAGGGGGCTGGGACCGGGGAGCTGTTTTTT. Translating it yields CASSYEGAGTGELFF.

V and J are TRBV19 and TRBJ2-1, with D possibly matching TRBD2 (6 bases). The V end lost 1 base, the J end lost 0 bases, and 7 bases lay between the germline ends. Germline CDR1 reads LNHDA; CDR2 reads SQIVND (reference sequence). CDR3 length: 15 residues. CDR3 sequence (DNA): TGTGCCAGTAGTATAGCGGGGGTCTCCTACAATGAGCAGTTCTTC. The encoded protein is CASSIAGVSYNEQFF.

The J gene is TRBJ2-1, the V gene TRBV7-6, with TRBD1 as a possible D gene (7 bases). This CDR3 has 15 amino acids. Trimming removed 1 base at V and 4 bases at J, with 11 bases between. Germline V gene lookup returns CDR1 SGHVS and CDR2 FNYEAQ. DNA for the CDR3: TGTGCCAGCAGCTTAGGGGCAGGGGGGTACAATGAGCAGTTCTTC. This sequence encodes CASSLGAGGYNEQFF. The full variable domain, rest sourced from reference TRBV7-6 and TRBJ2-1, is GAGVSQSPRYKVTKRGQDVALRCDPISGHVSLYWYRQALGQGPEFLTYFNYEAQQDKSGLPNDRFSAERPEGSISTLTIQRTEQRDSAMYRCASSLGAGGYNEQFFGPGTRLTVL.

The chain is built from TRBV9 and TRBJ2-2; D might be TRBD2 (6 bases). There are 12 residues in the CDR3. V shed 4 bases and J shed 7 bases, with 8 bases lying between them. CDR1 and CDR2 (germline): SGDLS, YYNGEE. The CDR3: CASSLGGGELFF. CDR3 sequence (DNA): TGTGCCAGCAGCCTGGGGGGCGGGGAGCTGTTTTTT.

This clone has only one observation. The chain links TRBV30 to TRBJ2-7; TRBD2 agrees at 14 bases. The length of the CDR3 is 15 residues. With 2 bases clipped from V and 6 bases from J, the junction kept 6 bases outside the gene matches. Looked up from germline, CDR1 is GTSNPN and CDR2 is SVGIG (reference sequence). Here the CDR3 DNA reads TGTGCCTGGAGTACTCGACTAGCGGGGGGGTCCGAGCAGTACTTC. Its translation is CAWSTRLAGGSEQYF.

The chain has TRBV5-1 and TRBJ2-7, with no clear D. Germline values: CDR1 SGHRS, CDR2 YFSETQ. V lost 0 bases, J lost 5 bases, and 6 bases lay in between. The CDR3 extends over 12 amino acids. The CDR3 DNA follows: TGCGCCAGCAGCTTGGGGCCGAACGAGCAGTACTTC. It is translated as CASSLGPNEQYF.

V gene TRBV29-1 combines with J gene TRBJ1-2, with 10 nucleotides matching TRBD1. There are 13 residues in the CDR3. The germline V gene has CDR1 SQVTM and CDR2 ANQGSEA. V lost 6 bases to trimming and J lost 6 bases; unmatched junction nucleotides: 7. CDR3 sequence reads: CSVPWTGGDGYTF. DNA for the CDR3: TGCAGCGTCCCTTGGACAGGGGGAGATGGCTACACCTTC.